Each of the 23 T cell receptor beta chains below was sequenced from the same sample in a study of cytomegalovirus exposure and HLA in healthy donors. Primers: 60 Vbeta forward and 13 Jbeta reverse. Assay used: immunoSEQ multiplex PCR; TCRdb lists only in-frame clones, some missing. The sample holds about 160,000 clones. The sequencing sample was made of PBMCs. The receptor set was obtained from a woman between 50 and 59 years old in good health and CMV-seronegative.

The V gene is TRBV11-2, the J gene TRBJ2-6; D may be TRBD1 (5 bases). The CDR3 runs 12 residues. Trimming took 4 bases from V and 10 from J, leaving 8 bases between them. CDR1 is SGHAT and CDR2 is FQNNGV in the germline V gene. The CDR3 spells CASSSRVNVLTF. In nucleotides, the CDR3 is TGTGCCAGCAGCTCCAGGGTAAACGTCCTGACTTTC. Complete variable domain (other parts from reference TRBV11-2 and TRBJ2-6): EAGVAQSPRYKIIEKRQSVAFWCNPISGHATLYWYQQILGQGPKLLIQFQNNGVVDDSQLPKDRFSAERLKGVDSTLKIQPAKLEDSAVYLCASSSRVNVLTFGAGSRLTVL.

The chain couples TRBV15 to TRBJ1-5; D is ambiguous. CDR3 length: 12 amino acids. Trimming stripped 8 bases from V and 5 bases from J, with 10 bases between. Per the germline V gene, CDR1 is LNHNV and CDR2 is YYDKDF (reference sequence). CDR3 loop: CATGEGYQPQHF. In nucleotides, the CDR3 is TGTGCCACCGGGGAGGGCTATCAGCCCCAGCATTTT.

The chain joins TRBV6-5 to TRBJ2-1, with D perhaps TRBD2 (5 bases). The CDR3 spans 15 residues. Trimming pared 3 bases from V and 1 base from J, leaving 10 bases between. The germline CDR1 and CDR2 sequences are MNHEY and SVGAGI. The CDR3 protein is CASSYSGMSYNEQFF. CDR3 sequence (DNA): TGTGCCAGCAGTTATTCCGGGATGTCCTACAATGAGCAGTTCTTC.

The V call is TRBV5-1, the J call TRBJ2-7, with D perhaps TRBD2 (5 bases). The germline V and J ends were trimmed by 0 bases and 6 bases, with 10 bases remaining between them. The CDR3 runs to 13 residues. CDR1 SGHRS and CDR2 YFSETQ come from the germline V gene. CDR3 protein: CASSLAQEAEQYF. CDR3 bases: TGCGCCAGCAGCTTGGCTCAGGAGGCCGAGCAGTACTTC.

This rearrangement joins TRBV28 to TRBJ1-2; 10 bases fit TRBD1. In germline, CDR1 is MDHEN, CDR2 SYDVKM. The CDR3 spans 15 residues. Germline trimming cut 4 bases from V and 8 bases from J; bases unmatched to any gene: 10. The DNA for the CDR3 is TGTGCCAGCAGTTCTGACAGGGGGCGAACTCAGGGCTACACCTTC. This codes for CASSSDRGRTQGYTF.

The CDR3 protein is CASSVGTGDNSNQPQHF. The CDR3 DNA is TGTGCCAGCAGCGTCGGCACAGGGGATAATAGCAATCAGCCCCAGCATTTT. The rearrangement links TRBV11-2 to TRBJ1-5, with 7 bases aligning to TRBD1. Looked up from germline, CDR1 is SGHAT and CDR2 is FQNNGV. Germline trimming cut 5 bases from V and 0 bases from J; bases unmatched to any gene: 10. The CDR3 length is 17 residues.

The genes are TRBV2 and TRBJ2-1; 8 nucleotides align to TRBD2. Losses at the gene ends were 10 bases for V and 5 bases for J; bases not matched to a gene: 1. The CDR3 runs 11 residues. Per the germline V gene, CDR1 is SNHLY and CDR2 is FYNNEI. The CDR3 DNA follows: TGTGCCACCGGGGGGGACAATGAGCAGTTCTTC. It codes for CATGGDNEQFF. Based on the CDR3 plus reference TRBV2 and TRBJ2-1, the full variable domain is EPEVTQTPSHQVTQMGQEVILRCVPISNHLYFYWYRQILGQKVEFLVSFYNNEISEKSEIFDDQFSVERPDGSNFTLKIRSTKLEDSAMYFCATGGDNEQFFGPGTRLTVL.

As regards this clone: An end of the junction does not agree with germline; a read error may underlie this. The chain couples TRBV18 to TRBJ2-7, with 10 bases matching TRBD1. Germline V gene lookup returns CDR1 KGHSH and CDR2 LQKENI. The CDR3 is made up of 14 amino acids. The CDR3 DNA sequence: TGTGTCAGCTCGCCCGGGACAGGGGACTACGAGCAGTACTTC. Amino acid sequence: CVSSPGTGDYEQYF.

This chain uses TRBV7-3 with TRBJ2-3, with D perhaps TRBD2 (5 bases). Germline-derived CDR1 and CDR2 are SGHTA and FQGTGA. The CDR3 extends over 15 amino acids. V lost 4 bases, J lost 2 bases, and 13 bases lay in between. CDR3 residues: CASSSDGGTTDTQYF. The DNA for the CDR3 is TGTGCCAGCAGCTCCGACGGAGGTACCACAGATACGCAGTATTTT.

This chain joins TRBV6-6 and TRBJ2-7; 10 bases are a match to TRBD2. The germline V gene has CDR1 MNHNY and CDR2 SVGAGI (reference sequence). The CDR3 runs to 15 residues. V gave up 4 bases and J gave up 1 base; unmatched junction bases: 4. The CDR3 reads CASSFLAGVSYEQYF. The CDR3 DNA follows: TGTGCCAGCAGTTTTCTAGCGGGGGTTTCCTACGAGCAGTACTTC.

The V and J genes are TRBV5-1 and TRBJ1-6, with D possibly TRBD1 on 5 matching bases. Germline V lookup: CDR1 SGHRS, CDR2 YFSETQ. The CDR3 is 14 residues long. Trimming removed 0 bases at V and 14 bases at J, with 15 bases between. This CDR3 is CASSLVGGSKALHF. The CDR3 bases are TGCGCCAGCAGCTTGGTGGGGGGATCGAAGGCCCTCCACTTT. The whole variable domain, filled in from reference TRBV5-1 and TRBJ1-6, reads KAGVTQTPRYLIKTRGQQVTLSCSPISGHRSVSWYQQTPGQGLQFLFEYFSETQRNKGNFPGRFSGRQFSNSRSEMNVSTLELGDSALYLCASSLVGGSKALHFGNGTRLTVT.

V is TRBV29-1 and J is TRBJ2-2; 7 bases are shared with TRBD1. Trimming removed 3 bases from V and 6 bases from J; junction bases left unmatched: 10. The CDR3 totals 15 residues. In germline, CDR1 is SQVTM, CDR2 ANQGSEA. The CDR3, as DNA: TGCAGCGTTGAGCGACAGGGTAGATATCCCGGGGAGCTGTTTTTT. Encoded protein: CSVERQGRYPGELFF.

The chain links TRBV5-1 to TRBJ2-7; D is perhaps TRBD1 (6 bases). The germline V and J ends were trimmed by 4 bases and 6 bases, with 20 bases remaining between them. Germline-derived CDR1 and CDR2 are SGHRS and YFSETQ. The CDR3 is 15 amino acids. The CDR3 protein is CASSPGWGRLLEQYF. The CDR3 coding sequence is TGCGCCAGCAGCCCGGGGTGGGGGCGCTTGCTCGAGCAGTACTTC.

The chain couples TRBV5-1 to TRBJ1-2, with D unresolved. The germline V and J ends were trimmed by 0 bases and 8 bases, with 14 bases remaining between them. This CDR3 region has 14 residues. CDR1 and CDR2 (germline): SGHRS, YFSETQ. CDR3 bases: TGCGCCAGCAGCTTGGTTGGAGAACCGCTCGGCTACACCTTC. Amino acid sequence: CASSLVGEPLGYTF.

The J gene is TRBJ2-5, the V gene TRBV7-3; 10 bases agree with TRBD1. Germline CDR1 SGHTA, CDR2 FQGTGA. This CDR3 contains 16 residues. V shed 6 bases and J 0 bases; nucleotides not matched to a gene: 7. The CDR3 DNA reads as TGTGCCAGCAGGGGTCCGGGACAGGGGTACCAAGAGACCCAGTACTTC. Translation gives CASRGPGQGYQETQYF.

The CDR3 reads CASSPKRTGSTDTQYF. The CDR3 DNA follows: TGTGCCAGCAGCCCGAAAAGGACAGGGAGCACAGATACGCAGTATTTT. The chain uses TRBV4-2 and TRBJ2-3, with 8 bases that match TRBD1. This CDR3 spans 16 amino acids. Unmatched junction bases numbered 6, after V lost 4 bases and J lost 0 bases. Germline-derived CDR1 and CDR2 are LGHNA and YNFKEQ.

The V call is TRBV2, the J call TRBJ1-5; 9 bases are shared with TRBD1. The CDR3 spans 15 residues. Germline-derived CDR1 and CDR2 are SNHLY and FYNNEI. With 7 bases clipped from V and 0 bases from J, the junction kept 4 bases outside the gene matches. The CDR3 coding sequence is TGTGCCAGCAACGCGGACAGGGGTAGCAATCAGCCCCAGCATTTT. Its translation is CASNADRGSNQPQHF.

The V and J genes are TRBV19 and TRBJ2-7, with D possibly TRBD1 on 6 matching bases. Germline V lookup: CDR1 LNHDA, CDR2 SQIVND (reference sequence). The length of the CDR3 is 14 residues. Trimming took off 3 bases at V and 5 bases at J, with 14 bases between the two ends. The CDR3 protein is CASSILGTRNEQYF. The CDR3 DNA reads TGTGCCAGTAGTATCCTCGGGACACGCAACGAGCAGTACTTC.

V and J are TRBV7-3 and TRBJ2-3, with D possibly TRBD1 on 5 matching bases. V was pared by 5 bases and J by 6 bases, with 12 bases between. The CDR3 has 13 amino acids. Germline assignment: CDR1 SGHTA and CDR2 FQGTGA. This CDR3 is CASSQGWGDTQYF. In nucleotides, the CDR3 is TGTGCCAGCAGCCAGGGTTGGGGCGATACGCAGTATTTT.

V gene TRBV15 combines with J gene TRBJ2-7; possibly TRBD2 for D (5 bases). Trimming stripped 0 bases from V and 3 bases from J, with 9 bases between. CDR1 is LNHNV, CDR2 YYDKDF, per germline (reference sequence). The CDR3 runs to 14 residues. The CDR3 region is CATSREAGLYEQYF. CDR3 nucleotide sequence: TGTGCCACCAGCAGAGAGGCGGGCCTCTACGAGCAGTACTTC.

CDR3 nucleotide sequence: TGTGCCACTCGCCCCGGGACTACCACAGATACGCAGTATTTT. It yields the protein CATRPGTTTDTQYF. This rearrangement joins TRBV19 to TRBJ2-3; 7 bases agree with TRBD2. The germline V gene encodes CDR1 LNHDA and CDR2 SQIVND (reference sequence). CDR3 length equals 14 residues. Unmatched junction bases numbered 9, after V lost 10 bases and J lost 2 bases.

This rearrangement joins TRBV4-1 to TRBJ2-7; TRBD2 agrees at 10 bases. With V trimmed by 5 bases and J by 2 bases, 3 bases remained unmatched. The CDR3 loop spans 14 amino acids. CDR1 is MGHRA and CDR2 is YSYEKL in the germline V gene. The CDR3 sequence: CASSWTSGAYEQYF. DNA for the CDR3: TGCGCCAGCAGCTGGACTAGCGGAGCCTACGAGCAGTACTTC.

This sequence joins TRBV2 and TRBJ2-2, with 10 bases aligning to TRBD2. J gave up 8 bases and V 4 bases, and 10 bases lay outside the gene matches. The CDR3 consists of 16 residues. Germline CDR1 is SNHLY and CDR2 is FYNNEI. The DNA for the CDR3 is TGTGCCAGCAGTGGGAGCGGGAGGGCCCCAGAAGGGGAGCTGTTTTTT. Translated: CASSGSGRAPEGELFF.